This paragraph reports one T cell receptor beta chain. The CDR3 extends over 17 amino acids. V gave up 0 bases and J gave up 0 bases, with 12 bases separating them. The data are from a study of blood T cell repertoires in COVID-19. Turning to the study itself: Donors in the United States, Italy and Spain gave samples during acute or convalescent COVID-19. Sources were T cells, B-cell-depleted T cells, or PBMCs; the material itself was cDNA or gDNA.

Methods used by the authors: For nucleated cells, counts were estimated from reference gene primer amplification. Only in-frame clones appear in the TCRdb table, and some are missing; sequencing was by immunoSEQ multiplex PCR. That table is the source of V, J and clone size, and D and trimming were worked out from the DNA. The data show 490,000 or so clones, about 88% seen once. Individuals drawn from around 25 US areas were about 18 to 89 years old. The source is a woman aged 55-70 years who had recovered from COVID-19. Sequenced material: PBMCs or T cells enriched from blood (not recorded which). The genes are TRBV23-1 and TRBJ1-5; the D gene is possibly TRBD1 (5 bases). TRBV23-1 is marked as an open reading frame, function uncertain. The CDR3 loop is CASSQSGRSYSNQPQHF. The CDR3, as DNA: TGCGCCAGCAGTCAATCGGGGCGAAGTTATAGCAATCAGCCCCAGCATTTT.